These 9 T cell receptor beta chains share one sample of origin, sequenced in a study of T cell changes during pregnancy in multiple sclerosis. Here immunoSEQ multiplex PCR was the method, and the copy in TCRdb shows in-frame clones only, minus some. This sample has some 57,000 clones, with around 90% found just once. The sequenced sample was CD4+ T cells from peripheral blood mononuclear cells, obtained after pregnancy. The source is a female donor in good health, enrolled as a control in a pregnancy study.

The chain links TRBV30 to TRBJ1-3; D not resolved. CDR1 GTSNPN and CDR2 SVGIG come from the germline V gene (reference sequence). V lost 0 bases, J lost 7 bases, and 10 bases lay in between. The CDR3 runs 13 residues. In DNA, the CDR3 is TGTGCCTGGAGTGTTGGCAGTTTGAACACCATATATTTT. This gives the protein CAWSVGSLNTIYF.

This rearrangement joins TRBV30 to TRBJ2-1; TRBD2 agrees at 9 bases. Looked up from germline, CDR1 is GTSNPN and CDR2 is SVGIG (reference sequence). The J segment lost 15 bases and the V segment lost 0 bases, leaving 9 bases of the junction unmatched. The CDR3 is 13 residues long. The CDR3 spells CAWSVQVAGVLFF. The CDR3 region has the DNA TGTGCCTGGAGTGTACAAGTAGCGGGGGTGTTGTTCTTC.

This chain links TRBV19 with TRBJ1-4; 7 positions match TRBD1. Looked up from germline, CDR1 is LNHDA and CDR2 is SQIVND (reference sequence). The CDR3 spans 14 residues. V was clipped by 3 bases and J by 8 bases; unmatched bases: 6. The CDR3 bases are TGTGCCAGTAGTATCAGGGGGAAAAGCGAAAAACTGTTTTTT. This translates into CASSIRGKSEKLFF.

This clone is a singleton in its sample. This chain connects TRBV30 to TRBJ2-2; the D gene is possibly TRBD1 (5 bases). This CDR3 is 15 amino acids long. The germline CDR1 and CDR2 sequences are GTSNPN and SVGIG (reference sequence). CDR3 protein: CAQNFQGVDTGELFF. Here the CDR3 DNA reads TGTGCTCAAAACTTCCAGGGCGTCGACACCGGGGAGCTGTTTTTT.

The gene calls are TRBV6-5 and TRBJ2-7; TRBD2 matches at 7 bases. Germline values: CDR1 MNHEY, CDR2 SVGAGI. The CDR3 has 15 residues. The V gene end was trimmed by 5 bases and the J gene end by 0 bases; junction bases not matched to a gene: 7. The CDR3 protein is CASSRRAGLSYEQYF. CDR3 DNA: TGTGCCAGCAGTCGACGAGCGGGGCTCTCCTACGAGCAGTACTTC.

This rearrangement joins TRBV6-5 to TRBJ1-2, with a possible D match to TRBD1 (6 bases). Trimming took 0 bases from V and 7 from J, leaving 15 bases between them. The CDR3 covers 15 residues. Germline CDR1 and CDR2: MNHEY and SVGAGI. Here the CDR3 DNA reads TGTGCCAGCAGTTACTCAAGGGCGGGGGCGGGTGGCTACACCTTC. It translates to CASSYSRAGAGGYTF.

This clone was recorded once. For the CDR3, the DNA is TGTGCCAGCAGCTCCGAGACAGGGGCGGGGGAGACCCAGTACTTC. Translation: CASSSETGAGETQYF. V is TRBV5-6 and J is TRBJ2-5, with 8 nucleotides matching TRBD1. The length of the CDR3 is 15 residues. Germline CDR1 reads SGHDT; CDR2 reads YYEEEE. Unmatched junction bases numbered 9, after V lost 3 bases and J lost 5 bases.

The CDR3 spells CASSLDEGVRTGELFF. The CDR3 DNA reads TGTGCCAGCAGCTTAGATGAAGGGGTTAGGACCGGGGAGCTGTTTTTT. The chain couples TRBV7-2 to TRBJ2-2; a weak D match, TRBD1 (5 bases). Germline lookup yields CDR1 SGHTA and CDR2 FQGNSA. There are 16 residues in the CDR3. V gave up 1 base and J gave up 5 bases, with 14 bases separating them.

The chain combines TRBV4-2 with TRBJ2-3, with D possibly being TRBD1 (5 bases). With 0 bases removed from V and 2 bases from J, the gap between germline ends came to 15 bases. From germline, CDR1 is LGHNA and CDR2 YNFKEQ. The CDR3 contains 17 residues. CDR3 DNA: TGTGCCAGCAGCCAAGATTGGGATCAGGGATACACAGATACGCAGTATTTT. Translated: CASSQDWDQGYTDTQYF.